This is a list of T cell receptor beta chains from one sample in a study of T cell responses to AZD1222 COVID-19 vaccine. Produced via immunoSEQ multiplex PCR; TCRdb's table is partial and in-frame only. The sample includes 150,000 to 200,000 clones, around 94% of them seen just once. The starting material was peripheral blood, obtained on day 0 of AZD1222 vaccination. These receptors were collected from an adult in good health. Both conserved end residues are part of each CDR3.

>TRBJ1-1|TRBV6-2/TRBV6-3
CASSLTGGTEAFF
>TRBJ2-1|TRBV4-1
CASSQGSGIEQFF
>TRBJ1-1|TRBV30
CAWSRAGPEGAFF
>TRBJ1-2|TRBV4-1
CASSQFAEQGRGYTF
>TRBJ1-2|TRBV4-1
CASSQDVMGADGYTF
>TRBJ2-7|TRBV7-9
CASSLDRDRYEQYF
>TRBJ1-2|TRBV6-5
CASSTGGANYGYTF
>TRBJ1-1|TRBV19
CASSAYRGRVAETEAFF
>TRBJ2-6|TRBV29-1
CSVTRGANVLTF
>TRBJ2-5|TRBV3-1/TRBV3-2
CASSHSGGQETQYF
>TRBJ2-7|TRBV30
CAWSPEYEQYF
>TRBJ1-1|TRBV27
CASGGPGGNTEAFF
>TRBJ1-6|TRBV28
CASRSAGTAHISLHF
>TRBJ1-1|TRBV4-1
CASSQDRGAGVNTEAFF
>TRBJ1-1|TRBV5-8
CASSPHRGNTEAFF
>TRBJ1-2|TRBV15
CATSRDYRDQGGYTF
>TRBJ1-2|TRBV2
CASSEVDRGKYYTF
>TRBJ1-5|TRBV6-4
CASSNGGAQPQHF
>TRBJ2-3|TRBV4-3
CASSQEPQGASADTQYF
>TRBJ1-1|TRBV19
CASSDISTEAFF
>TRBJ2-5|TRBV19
CASIPSSRETQYF
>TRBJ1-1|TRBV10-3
CAIRGGNTEAFF
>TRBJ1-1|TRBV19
CASSTNRDAEAFF
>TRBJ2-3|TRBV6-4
CASSDSSGSSTDTQYF
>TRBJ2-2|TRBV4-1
CASSRGGGAGELFF
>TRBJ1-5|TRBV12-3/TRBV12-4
CASTQGGSQPQHF
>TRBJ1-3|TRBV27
CASSRDRASGNTIYF
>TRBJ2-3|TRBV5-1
CASSAGGPGLTQYF
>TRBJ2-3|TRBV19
CASSGYVTSTDTQYF
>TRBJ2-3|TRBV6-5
CASSRQGARADTQYF
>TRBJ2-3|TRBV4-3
CASSQAQGATDTQYF
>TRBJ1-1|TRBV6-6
CASIYGGLDTEAFF
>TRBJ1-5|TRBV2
CASRRSSSNQPQHF
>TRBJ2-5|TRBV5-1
CASSLEGLQETQYF
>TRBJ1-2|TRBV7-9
CASSSTGTPYGYTF
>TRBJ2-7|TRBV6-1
CASSENSGGYEQYF
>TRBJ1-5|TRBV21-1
CASIPGRGTQPQHF
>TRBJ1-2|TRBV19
CASRVQGGANYGYTF
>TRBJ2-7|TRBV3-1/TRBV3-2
CASSQGGGPYEQYF
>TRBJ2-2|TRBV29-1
CSVELGTGHPGELFF
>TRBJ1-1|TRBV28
CASSFRLNTEAFF
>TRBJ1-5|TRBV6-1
CASSEAARASNQPQHF
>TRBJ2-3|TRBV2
CASSALAGSTDTQYF
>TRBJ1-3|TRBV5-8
CASSLVGNTIYF
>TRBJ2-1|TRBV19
CASSAGLAGGGYNEQFF
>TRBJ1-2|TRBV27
CASSLQPGQGAYGYTF
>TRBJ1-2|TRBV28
CASSLSGIHQGYTF
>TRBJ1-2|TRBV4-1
CASSQDTETGTVGYTF
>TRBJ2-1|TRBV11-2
CASSLVQGQTHGQFF
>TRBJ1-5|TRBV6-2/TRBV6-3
CASSYPLTGLVLQPQHF
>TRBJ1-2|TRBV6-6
CASSYNRDAVYGYTF
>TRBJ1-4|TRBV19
CASGSRAAGEKLFF
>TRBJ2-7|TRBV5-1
CASSYPSGSQYF
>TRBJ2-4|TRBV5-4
CASSLDYEDIQYF
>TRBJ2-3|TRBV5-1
CASSVSGPRTDTQYF
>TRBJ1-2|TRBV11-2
CASSSRRGVGYTF
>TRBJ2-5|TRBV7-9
CASSPRGAGAQETQYF
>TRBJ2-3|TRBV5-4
CASSLGAPGQEDTQYF
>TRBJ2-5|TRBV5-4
CASSLMPGETQYF
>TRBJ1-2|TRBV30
CAWSPRDGYTF